This T cell receptor beta chain was documented in a study of cytomegalovirus exposure and HLA in healthy donors (dated by TCRdb to 2017 to 2019). Looking at the study overall: According to an earlier analysis of around 600 of the donors, 150 million to 200 million T cells yielded roughly 110 million unique TCR beta sequences and around 300 Gb of sequence data. The study profiled the T cell repertoires of approximately 700 subjects by immunosequencing and related them to cytomegalovirus serostatus. Roughly five DR-DQ haplotypes were handled as single units for association and clustering because linkage in the cohort was strong. The number of donors typed differed by locus, with 629-630 for A, B, C, DRB1 and DQB1, over 500 for DQA1, 600 to 610 for DPA1, and 472 for DPB1. Genome-wide SNP genotypes for about three fifths of the roughly 670 donors were used in a later genetic analysis, which treated that subset as a discovery cohort. High-throughput TCR immunosequencing, statistical association of individual TCRs with disease status, and machine learning were combined to predict cytomegalovirus infection status. The genetic ancestry cluster associated with self-reported Caucasian donors included 81% of the roughly 400 genotyped donors. An early release covering roughly 640 HLA-typed donors comprised around 300 gigabases of sequencing data and about 90 million unique TCR sequences. Donor age, sex, ethnicity and CMV serostatus were compiled alongside the repertoire data. The study aimed to test whether cataloging public T cell receptors could reveal signatures of past pathogen exposure. An earlier analysis of some 500 of the donors applied high-throughput TCR beta sequencing to assess whether each TCR beta V gene segment acted as functional or pseudogenic. Rather than using new phenotypic data, the later analysis identified candidate immune exposures from TCR beta sequences and from how often those sequences occurred across donors. Every discovery cohort repertoire had been produced on one sequencing platform. Among several hundred genotyped donors of the cohort, an average of about 220,000 unique TCR beta nucleotide sequences was sequenced per donor, of which 15% to 20% were non-productive. In addition to the first cohort of 666 subjects, a separate validation cohort of 120 different subjects was used. In a later analysis, previously published TCR beta repertoires from more than 500 donors were re-analyzed and high-resolution HLA genotyping was added so that TCR occurrence patterns could be studied. Both class I and class II loci were covered by HLA typing, at four-digit resolution. The study at large found these results: A further reported finding was that TCR beta sequences accurately predicted the HLA-A and HLA-B alleles for most subjects in the first cohort. In a later analysis, most CMV-associated TCR beta chains were found to appear HLA-restricted, with HLA associations seemingly driven largely by CMV exposure. Several of the top co-occurrence clusters appeared to be linked to parvovirus B19, influenza, CMV and Epstein-Barr virus, according to a later analysis. The classifier was reported to diagnose cytomegalovirus status with high specificity and sensitivity in both the original cohort and the validation cohort. A cluster of highly shared sequence variants was judged likely to be a technical artifact of the sequencing pipeline. Most TCR sequences were seen in very few donors, while some public TCRs were found in many individuals. In the study, some 160 TCR beta chains were listed as associated with cytomegalovirus. At a false discovery rate of 0.05, a later analysis linked fewer than 20,000 TCR beta sequences to specific HLA alleles. This cohort had only TCR beta chains sequenced, and the lack of alpha or paired-chain data limited which features could be detected. Correlated functional status among segregating V segments might be attributable to linkage disequilibrium, but an unknown experimental factor could not be ruled out. HLA typing was unavailable for some donors at each locus, so association tests used only the typed subset. An association between a missense DCLRE1C variant and V-gene and J-gene trimming of TCR beta chains was found in a later genetic analysis and replicated in an independent cohort. A later analysis found that HLA-associated TCR beta chains were more clonally expanded and had lower generation probabilities than equally common non-associated chains. The authors suggested that the approach could potentially be generalized to other disease states and immunological phenotypes. About 15 rarely observed V segments, including chromosome 9 orphons, were excluded from the earlier analysis of almost 600 of the donors because counts were too low. In vitro tests confirmed that three of the cytomegalovirus-associated TCR beta chains recognize cytomegalovirus antigens. In a later analysis, TCR association rates were found to vary across HLA loci, with the most associated TCRs seen for DRB1 alleles and the fewest for HLA-C alleles. Presence/absence analyses assumed roughly uniform sequencing depth across donors, an assumption that may not hold. In an earlier analysis of about 550 of the donors, most TCR beta V segments were observed in productive rearrangements about 90% or about 30% of the time, broadly matching IMGT annotations. Assigning TCR associations to individual alleles was difficult when HLA alleles, especially DR and DQ, strongly co-occurred. Compared with the roughly 670-donor mean, donors in an Asian-associated ancestry cluster had fewer N-insertions in productive TCRs, according to a later genetic analysis. Because the 87-base-pair reads could not distinguish some IMGT-functional V segments, including TRBV6-2 and TRBV6-3, those segments were excluded. For the cohort, immune exposure information was limited to CMV serostatus.

Details on this clone: No antigen is known for it. No base quality information exists; no much larger clone differs at one position.

The cohort was made up of 666 healthy bone marrow donors. At the time of sampling, every cohort member was nominally healthy, though immune exposures that went unrecorded were likely present. The donor tested CMV seronegative and was one of the 352 seronegative cohort members. A peripheral blood sample was provided by each donor, and peripheral blood mononuclear cells were used for TCR beta sequencing. Genomic DNA extraction from the blood cell samples was performed with the Qiagen DNeasy Blood Extraction Kit. The library was built by means of the immunoSEQ multiplex PCR assay. For the multiplex PCR, a mixture combining 60 forward primers for TCR Vbeta segments and 13 reverse primers for TCR Jbeta segments was used. The CDR3 region of rearranged TCR beta genes was amplified from genomic DNA by a multiplex PCR assay. The amplified TCR beta libraries were sequenced on the Illumina HiSeq System as 87-base-pair reads. The paper's processing steps were these. Across the 500 to 750 repertoires, a later analysis counted approximately 75 million unique TCR beta chains, roughly 11 million of which were shared by at least two donors. Raw reads were error-corrected and collapsed into unique sequences with a nearest-neighbor algorithm that merged closely related sequences to remove PCR and sequencing errors. Alignment of CDR3 sequences to IMGT reference sequences was used to assign V, D and J gene segments. For a sequence to be retained, a match of at least six nucleotides was required to both a V gene segment and a J gene segment. A rearrangement was called productive if the CDR3 had no stop codons and remained in frame with V and J, and every other rearrangement was called non-productive. Following IMGT convention, CDR3 was defined as the stretch from the second conserved V-encoded cysteine to the conserved J-encoded phenylalanine. The earlier analysis of fewer than 750 of the donors excluded sequences that lacked an unambiguous match to a single V gene segment. An earlier analysis of fewer than 650 of the donors classified V segments as functional when productive rearrangements were above 56.7% and as segregating when the standard deviation between donors was above 5%. To diagnose cytomegalovirus status from the catalog of TCR beta chain sequences, a statistical classification framework was built. V and J gene assignment, in a later analysis, came from comparing TCR nucleotide sequences with IMGT/GENE-DB human TR gene sequences. The TCRdist pipeline was used in a later analysis to assign CDR3 sequences and most-parsimonious VDJ recombination scenarios. In a later analysis, every TCR beta chain was defined by the combination of its CDR3 amino acid sequence and its V-gene family, and reads without a unique V-gene family were dropped. As a way to deal with suspected cross-contamination and a sequencing artifact, a later analysis dropped under 600 nucleotide sequences that were highly shared and had low generation probability. For each public chain, a later analysis derived a clonal expansion index from normalized ranks of inferred template counts within each repertoire. In a later analysis, generation probabilities were computed using a VDJ recombination model fitted to out-of-frame rearrangements, and the results were checked against IGoR. In a later analysis, TCR-TCR, TCR-HLA and TCR-CMV co-occurrence was scored with hypergeometric tests, and a repertoire-size bias correction was applied to TCR pairs. To estimate false discovery rates, a later analysis permuted the HLA or CMV assignments 20 times. A later analysis grouped co-occurring TCRs with DBSCAN, adding TCRdist sequence similarity when clustering within HLA-allele-positive subsets. Repertoires with fewer than 30,000 or more than 120,000 public chains, plus five repertoires with anomalous nucleotide sharing, were excluded from co-occurrence clustering. TCRdb took this table from immuneACCESS and kept in-frame rearrangements with V and J called. Such tables lack part of the clones; where checked against another copy, unresolved V genes explain under half of the gap, and the rest is unexplained. That table furnishes V, J and clone size, whereas the DNA furnished D and trimming. The sample table shows about 170,000 clones, and about four fifths are seen once. About 1.5% of the sample belongs to the ten largest clones.

The germline V gene yields SGHNT for CDR1 and YENEEA for CDR2. Spanning cysteine to phenylalanine, the CDR3 consists of 13 amino acids. CDR3 DNA only is kept here, 39 bases in frame from base 1. V loses 2 bases, J loses 6 bases, and the germline ends lie 7 bases apart. The sample taken for sequencing was PBMCs. The rearranged segments are TRBV11-3 and TRBJ2-2; the D gene is unclear. The sequence was obtained from a male donor in good health and CMV-seronegative. The bases are TGTGCCAGCAGCTTACTCCGTTCCGGGGAGCTGTTTTTT. Its protein product is CASSLLRSGELFF.